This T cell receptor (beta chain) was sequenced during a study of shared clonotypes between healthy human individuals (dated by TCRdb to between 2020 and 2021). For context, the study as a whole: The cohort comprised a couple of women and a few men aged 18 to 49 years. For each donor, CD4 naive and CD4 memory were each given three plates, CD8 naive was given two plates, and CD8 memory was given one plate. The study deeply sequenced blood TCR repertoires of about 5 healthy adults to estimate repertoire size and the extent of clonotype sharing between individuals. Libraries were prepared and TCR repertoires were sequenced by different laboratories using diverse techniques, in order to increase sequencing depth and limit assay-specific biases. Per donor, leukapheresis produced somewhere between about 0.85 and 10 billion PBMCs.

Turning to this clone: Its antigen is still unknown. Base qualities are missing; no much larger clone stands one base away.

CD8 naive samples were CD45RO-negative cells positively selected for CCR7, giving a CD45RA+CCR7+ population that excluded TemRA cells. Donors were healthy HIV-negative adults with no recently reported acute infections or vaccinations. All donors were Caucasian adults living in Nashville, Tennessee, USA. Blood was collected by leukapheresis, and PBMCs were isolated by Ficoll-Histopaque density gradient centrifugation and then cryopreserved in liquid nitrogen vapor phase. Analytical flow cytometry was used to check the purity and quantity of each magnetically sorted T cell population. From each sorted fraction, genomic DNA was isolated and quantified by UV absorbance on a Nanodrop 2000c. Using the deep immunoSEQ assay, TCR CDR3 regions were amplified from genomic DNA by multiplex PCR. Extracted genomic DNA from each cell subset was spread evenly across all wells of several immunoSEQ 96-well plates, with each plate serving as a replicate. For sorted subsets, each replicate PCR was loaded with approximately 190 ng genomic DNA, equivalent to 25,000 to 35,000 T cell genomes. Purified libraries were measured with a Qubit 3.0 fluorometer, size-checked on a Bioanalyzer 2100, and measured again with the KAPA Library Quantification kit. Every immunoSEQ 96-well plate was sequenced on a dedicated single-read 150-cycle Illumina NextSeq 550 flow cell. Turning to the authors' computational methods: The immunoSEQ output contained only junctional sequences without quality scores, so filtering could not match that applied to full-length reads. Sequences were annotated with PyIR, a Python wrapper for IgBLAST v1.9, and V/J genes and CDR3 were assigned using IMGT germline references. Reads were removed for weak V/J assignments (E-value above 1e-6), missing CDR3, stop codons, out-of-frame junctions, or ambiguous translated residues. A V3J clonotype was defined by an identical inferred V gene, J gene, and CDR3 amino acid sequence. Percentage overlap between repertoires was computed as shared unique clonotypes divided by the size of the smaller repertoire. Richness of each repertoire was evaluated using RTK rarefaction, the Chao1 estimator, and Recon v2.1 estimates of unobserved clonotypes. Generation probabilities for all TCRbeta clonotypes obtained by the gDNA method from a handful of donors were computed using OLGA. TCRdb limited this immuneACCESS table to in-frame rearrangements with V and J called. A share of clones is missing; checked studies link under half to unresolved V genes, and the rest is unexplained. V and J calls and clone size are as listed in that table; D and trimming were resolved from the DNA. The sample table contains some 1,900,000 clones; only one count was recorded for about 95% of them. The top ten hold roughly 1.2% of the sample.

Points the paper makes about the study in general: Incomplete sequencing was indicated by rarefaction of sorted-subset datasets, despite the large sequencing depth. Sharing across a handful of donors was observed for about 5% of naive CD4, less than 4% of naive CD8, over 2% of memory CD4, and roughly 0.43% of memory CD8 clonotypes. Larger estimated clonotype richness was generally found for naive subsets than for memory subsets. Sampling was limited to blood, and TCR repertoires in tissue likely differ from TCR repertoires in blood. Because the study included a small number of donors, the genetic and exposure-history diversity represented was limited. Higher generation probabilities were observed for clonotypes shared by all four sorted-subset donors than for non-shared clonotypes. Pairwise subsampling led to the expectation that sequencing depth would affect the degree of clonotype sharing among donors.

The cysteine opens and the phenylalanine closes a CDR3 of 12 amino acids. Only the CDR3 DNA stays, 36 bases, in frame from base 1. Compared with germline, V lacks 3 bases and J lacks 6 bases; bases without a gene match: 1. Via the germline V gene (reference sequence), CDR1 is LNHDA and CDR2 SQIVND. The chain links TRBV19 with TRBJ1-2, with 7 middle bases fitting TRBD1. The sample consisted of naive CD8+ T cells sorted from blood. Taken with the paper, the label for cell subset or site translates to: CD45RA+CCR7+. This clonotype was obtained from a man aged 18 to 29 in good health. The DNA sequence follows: TGTGCCAGTAGTATGGGGACAGATGGCTACACCTTC. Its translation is CASSMGTDGYTF.